The 3 T cell receptor beta chains in this list originate from one sample, sequenced in a study of blood T cell repertoires in COVID-19. The protocol was immunoSEQ multiplex PCR, while the TCRdb copy is restricted to in-frame clones and leaves out a portion. The repertoire consists of roughly 200,000 clones, with approximately 90% occurring once and the leading ten covering 1.2%. Material for sequencing was PBMCs or T cells enriched from blood (not recorded which). These TCRs come from a man aged 25-45 years who had recovered from COVID-19.

CDR3 sequence: CASSQDGVAGRTTEAFF. CDR3 nucleotide sequence: TGCGCCAGCAGCCAAGATGGTGTGGCAGGCCGAACAACTGAAGCTTTCTTT. J is TRBJ1-1 and V is TRBV4-1, with D uncertain. V lost 0 bases and J lost 5, with 19 bases in between. Germline CDR1 and CDR2: MGHRA and YSYEKL. The CDR3 has 17 residues.

The J gene is TRBJ1-2, the V gene TRBV9; 9 bases agree with TRBD1. The CDR3 covers 14 residues. Trimming cost V 3 bases and J 5 bases; bases outside gene matches: 5. The germline gives CDR1 SGDLS, CDR2 YYNGEE. The DNA for the CDR3 is TGTGCCAGCAGCGCCGGGACAGGGCTTTATGGCTACACCTTC. Translation: CASSAGTGLYGYTF.

V and J are TRBV7-2 and TRBJ1-2, with TRBD1 identical over 11 bases. CDR3 length: 15 amino acids. V was clipped by 1 base and J by 6 bases; unmatched bases: 4. Germline V CDR1 and CDR2: SGHTA, FQGNSA. This CDR3 is CASSLGTGGLNGYTF. The DNA for the CDR3 is TGTGCCAGCAGCTTAGGGACAGGGGGCTTGAATGGCTACACCTTC.